A single sample gave rise to the 29 T cell receptor beta chains below, sequenced in a study of CD8 T cells in ankylosing spondylitis. TCRdb used MiXCR to reprocess the 5' RACE reads, holding one entry per CDR3 protein. The sample has about 42,000 distinct CDR3 sequences; 2.5% to 3% are singletons. The specimen was blood, either unsorted or a sorted T cell fraction (not recorded which). The receptors here all came from a male donor with ankylosing spondylitis or in good health (not recorded which).

Many counts were recorded for this clonotype. The chain joins TRBV9 to TRBJ2-1; 9 bases line up with TRBD1. Germline trimming cut 5 bases from V and 3 bases from J; bases unmatched to any gene: 3. Germline V gene lookup returns CDR1 SGDLS and CDR2 YYNGEE. CDR3 size: 14 residues. DNA for the CDR3: TGTGCCAGCAGTCGGGACAGGGTCTACAATGAGCAGTTCTTC. Amino acid sequence: CASSRDRVYNEQFF. The full variable domain, rest sourced from reference TRBV9 and TRBJ2-1, is DSGVTQTPKHLITATGQRVTLRCSPRSGDLSVYWYQQSLDQGLQFLIQYYNGEERAKGNILERFSAQQFPDLHSELNLSSLELGDSALYFCASSRDRVYNEQFFGPGTRLTVL.

This clonotype was detected ten times or more. The DNA for the CDR3 is TGTGCCAGCAGCGTAGATCCGGGGGCGCGGACTGAAGCTTTCTTT. Protein sequence: CASSVDPGARTEAFF. V gene TRBV9 combines with J gene TRBJ1-1; possibly TRBD1 for D (6 bases). The CDR3 sequence is 15 residues long. Germline-derived CDR1 and CDR2 are SGDLS and YYNGEE. V lost 0 bases and J 5 bases, leaving 14 bases between the germline ends.

The sample holds many counts of this clonotype. The chain uses TRBV9 and TRBJ1-4; D remains unclear. This CDR3 has 15 residues. With 4 bases removed from V and 3 bases from J, the gap between germline ends came to 13 bases. CDR1 is SGDLS, CDR2 YYNGEE, per germline. CDR3 sequence reads: CASSRGRQPNEKLFF. Here the CDR3 DNA reads TGTGCCAGCAGCAGAGGACGGCAACCTAATGAAAAACTGTTTTTT.

This clonotype was seen ten or more times. J is TRBJ1-1 and V is TRBV9, with no clear D. Germline V gives CDR1 SGDLS, CDR2 YYNGEE. The CDR3 has 14 residues. V was pared by 0 bases and J by 4 bases, with 10 bases between. The CDR3 coding sequence is TGTGCCAGCAGCGTAGAGCCTTGGAGCACTGAAGCTTTCTTT. It specifies CASSVEPWSTEAFF.

In this sample, this clonotype turned up many times. V usage is TRBV9 and J usage is TRBJ2-2; tentatively, D is TRBD1 (8 bases). The length of the CDR3 is 15 residues. CDR1 and CDR2 from the germline V gene are SGDLS and YYNGEE. Trimming stripped 4 bases from V and 6 bases from J, with 16 bases between. CDR3 sequence: CASSKQGGVPGELFF. In DNA, the CDR3 is TGTGCCAGCAGCAAACAGGGGGGGGTGCCCGGGGAGCTGTTTTTT.

This clonotype was seen at least ten times. The genes are TRBV9 and TRBJ1-6, with D unclear. Germline V CDR1 and CDR2: SGDLS, YYNGEE. V was trimmed by 4 bases and J by 4 bases, leaving 12 bases between them. CDR3 size: 15 residues. The CDR3 nucleotides read TGTGCCAGCAGCCCAACGAGAGGGTATAATTCACCCCTCCACTTT. Translating it yields CASSPTRGYNSPLHF.

This clonotype was recorded many times. The CDR3 loop reads CASSPRTSGRIEQFF. The CDR3 coding sequence is TGTGCCAGCAGCCCCCGGACTAGCGGGAGGATTGAGCAGTTCTTC. V is TRBV9 and J is TRBJ2-1; 14 bases match TRBD2. V shed 4 bases, J shed 9 bases, and the junction held 6 bases outside the gene matches. Germline V lookup: CDR1 SGDLS, CDR2 YYNGEE. The length of the CDR3 is 15 residues.

This clonotype showed up many times. The chain carries TRBV9 and TRBJ2-1; D is unclear. From germline, CDR1 is SGDLS and CDR2 YYNGEE. CDR3 size: 11 residues. Trimming stripped 3 bases from V and 9 bases from J, with 7 bases between. The CDR3 loop is CASSALVEQFF. CDR3 coding DNA: TGTGCCAGCAGCGCCCTGGTTGAGCAGTTCTTC.

To note about this clonotype: This may be a read error, as it is one base from a much larger clone. The V and J genes are TRBV21-1 and TRBJ2-3. TRBV21-1 is designated a pseudogene. This CDR3 region has 15 residues. CDR3 amino acids: CASSEVGSCTDTQYF. CDR3 bases: TGTGCCAGCAGCGAAGTCGGCTCCTGCACAGATACGCAGTATTTT.

The rearrangement joins TRBV9 to TRBJ2-2; 11 bases align to TRBD2. CDR1 is SGDLS and CDR2 is YYNGEE in the germline V gene. The trim removed 2 bases at V and 3 bases at J, leaving 9 bases unmatched. The CDR3 has 18 residues. CDR3 residues: CASSVAPLAGGDTGELFF. The DNA for the CDR3 is TGTGCCAGCAGCGTGGCCCCTCTAGCGGGAGGTGACACCGGGGAGCTGTTTTTT.

This clonotype was counted at least ten times. This chain uses TRBV9 with TRBJ2-1; D may be TRBD1 (5 bases). Germline V gives CDR1 SGDLS, CDR2 YYNGEE. Trimming removed 0 bases from V and 4 bases from J, with 11 bases in between. There are 15 residues in the CDR3. The CDR3 is CASSVAAGWYNEQFF. In nucleotides, the CDR3 is TGTGCCAGCAGCGTAGCGGCAGGGTGGTACAATGAGCAGTTCTTC.

This clonotype was seen a single time. The chain links TRBV9 to TRBJ2-3; weak D call: TRBD2 (6 bases). Between the trimmed V and J ends, which lost 2 bases and 6 bases, there was a span of 19 bases. Germline values: CDR1 SGDLS, CDR2 YYNGEE. This CDR3 has 16 residues. DNA of the CDR3: TGTGCCAGCAGCGTTCTTTCAGCGGGTCTCGGGGATACGCAGTATTTT. This gives the protein CASSVLSAGLGDTQYF.

This clonotype was counted at least ten times. The chain recombines TRBV9 with TRBJ2-7, with 7 bases lining up with TRBD1. The J segment lost 1 base and the V segment lost 2 bases, leaving 3 bases of the junction unmatched. Germline V gives CDR1 SGDLS, CDR2 YYNGEE. CDR3 length: 14 residues. CDR3 in amino acids: CASSVGTASYEQYF. In nucleotides, the CDR3 is TGTGCCAGCAGCGTGGGGACAGCATCCTACGAGCAGTACTTC.

This clonotype was seen more than once but under ten times. The V call is TRBV9, the J call TRBJ2-3; possibly TRBD2 for D (5 bases). The germline V and J ends were trimmed by 0 bases and 2 bases, with 13 bases remaining between them. The germline V gene has CDR1 SGDLS and CDR2 YYNGEE. CDR3 size: 16 residues. The CDR3 DNA reads as TGTGCCAGCAGCGTAGAGTTGGGAGACCCCACAGATACGCAGTATTTT. Its protein is CASSVELGDPTDTQYF.

In its sample, this clonotype was seen many times. This chain joins TRBV9 and TRBJ2-1; TRBD2 might be the D (5 bases). CDR1 SGDLS and CDR2 YYNGEE come from the germline V gene. The CDR3 runs to 16 residues. V was shortened by 0 bases and J by 0 bases, with 10 bases between the two germline ends. The CDR3 coding sequence is TGTGCCAGCAGCGTAGTGGCGGGCACCTCCTACAATGAGCAGTTCTTC. This codes for CASSVVAGTSYNEQFF.

There are many counts of this clonotype. The chain uses TRBV9 and TRBJ2-1; maybe TRBD2 (6 bases). CDR1 is SGDLS, CDR2 YYNGEE, per germline. The CDR3 is 14 residues long. The V end lost 3 bases, the J end lost 5 bases, and 12 bases lay between the germline ends. The DNA for the CDR3 is TGTGCCAGCAGCGCTCTGACTAGGGACAATGAGCAGTTCTTC. This translates into CASSALTRDNEQFF.

This clonotype has a count of ten or more. The chain employs TRBV9 and TRBJ2-2; 7 nucleotides agree with TRBD1. Per the germline V gene, CDR1 is SGDLS and CDR2 is YYNGEE. There are 16 residues in the CDR3. Trimming at V came to 2 bases and at J to 4 bases, leaving 8 bases not matched to a gene. CDR3 protein: CASSVGQGGITGELFF. Written as DNA, the CDR3 is TGTGCCAGCAGCGTTGGGCAAGGGGGCATCACCGGGGAGCTGTTTTTT. The full variable domain, with the rest looked up from reference TRBV9 and TRBJ2-2, is DSGVTQTPKHLITATGQRVTLRCSPRSGDLSVYWYQQSLDQGLQFLIQYYNGEERAKGNILERFSAQQFPDLHSELNLSSLELGDSALYFCASSVGQGGITGELFFGEGSRLTVL.

This clonotype was seen repeatedly, ten times or more. The chain employs TRBV9 and TRBJ2-3; no clear D. The CDR3 runs to 15 residues. The germline V and J ends were trimmed by 0 bases and 6 bases, with 14 bases remaining between them. The germline CDR1 and CDR2 sequences are SGDLS and YYNGEE. The CDR3 DNA reads as TGTGCCAGCAGCGTAGTTTCAGAGAAGTTGGATACGCAGTATTTT. The encoded protein is CASSVVSEKLDTQYF. The complete variable domain, with remaining parts taken from reference TRBV9 and TRBJ2-3, reads DSGVTQTPKHLITATGQRVTLRCSPRSGDLSVYWYQQSLDQGLQFLIQYYNGEERAKGNILERFSAQQFPDLHSELNLSSLELGDSALYFCASSVVSEKLDTQYFGPGTRLTVL.

On this clonotype: A single base separates this from a much larger clone, so it may be a read error. CDR3 bases: TGTGCCAGCACCCCAGAACCAACTAAAGAAAAACTGTTTTTT. It translates to CASTPEPTKEKLFF. V is TRBV9 and J is TRBJ1-4; D gene ambiguous. The CDR3 runs to 14 residues. Germline V lookup: CDR1 SGDLS, CDR2 YYNGEE.

The chain employs TRBV9 and TRBJ2-2; 11 bases align to TRBD1. The germline gives CDR1 SGDLS, CDR2 YYNGEE. The J segment lost 6 bases and the V segment lost 3 bases, leaving 10 bases of the junction unmatched. The CDR3 covers 17 residues. CDR3 loop: CASSAHPGQGAAGELFF. CDR3 sequence (DNA): TGTGCCAGCAGCGCCCATCCCGGACAGGGGGCCGCCGGGGAGCTGTTTTTT. The full variable domain, its missing parts supplied by reference TRBV9 and TRBJ2-2, is DSGVTQTPKHLITATGQRVTLRCSPRSGDLSVYWYQQSLDQGLQFLIQYYNGEERAKGNILERFSAQQFPDLHSELNLSSLELGDSALYFCASSAHPGQGAAGELFFGEGSRLTVL.

This clonotype has at least ten counts. The chain uses TRBV9 and TRBJ2-6; the match to TRBD1 covers 7 bases. This CDR3 region has 17 residues. J was trimmed by 4 bases and V by 4 bases; bases with no gene match: 11. Germline CDR1 reads SGDLS; CDR2 reads YYNGEE. The DNA for the CDR3 is TGTGCCAGCAGCCCACTCCCGGGACAGACCGGGGCCAACGTCCTGACTTTC. This translates into CASSPLPGQTGANVLTF.

This clonotype was recorded at least ten times. The rearrangement joins TRBV9 to TRBJ2-5, with a possible D match to TRBD1 (5 bases). The germline V gene has CDR1 SGDLS and CDR2 YYNGEE. The length of the CDR3 is 16 residues. V lost 0 bases to trimming and J lost 1 base, with 13 bases between them. For the CDR3, the DNA is TGTGCCAGCAGCGTAGCCACCAGGGCGACCCAAGAGACCCAGTACTTC. This gives the protein CASSVATRATQETQYF.

This clonotype was seen many times. The chain links TRBV9 to TRBJ2-2; D not resolved. The V end lost 0 bases, the J end lost 0 bases, and 12 bases lay between the germline ends. Germline CDR1 reads SGDLS; CDR2 reads YYNGEE. CDR3 length equals 17 residues. The CDR3 here is CASSVVLQASNTGELFF. The DNA of the CDR3 is TGTGCCAGCAGCGTAGTGTTACAAGCCTCGAACACCGGGGAGCTGTTTTTT.

This clonotype was seen many times. The conserved final phenylalanine or tryptophan is absent from the CDR3, which likely points to a read error. The rearrangement joins TRBV9 to TRBJ2-3; 8 nucleotides match TRBD1. V gave up 0 bases and J gave up 5 bases; unmatched junction bases: 5. Germline CDR1 SGDLS, CDR2 YYNGEE. The CDR3 consists of 15 residues. The DNA of the CDR3 is TGTGCCAGCAGCGTAGGGTCACAGGGGGGAGATACGCAGTATTCT. This sequence encodes CASSVGSQGGDTQYS.

This clonotype was seen ten or more times. The V call is TRBV9, the J call TRBJ2-7, with a tentative D call TRBD2 (5 bases). CDR3 size: 14 residues. V was pared by 0 bases and J by 1 base, with 8 bases between. Germline V CDR1 and CDR2: SGDLS, YYNGEE. CDR3 sequence reads: CASSVASQSYEQYF. CDR3 coding DNA: TGTGCCAGCAGCGTAGCTAGCCAATCCTACGAGCAGTACTTC.

In this sample, this clonotype turned up many times. The chain uses TRBV9 and TRBJ2-2; 12 bases line up with TRBD2. CDR3 size: 16 residues. Germline CDR1 SGDLS, CDR2 YYNGEE. Trimming took 0 bases from V and 8 from J; bases not matched to a gene: 5. CDR3 sequence: CASSVGLAGDGGELFF. DNA for the CDR3: TGTGCCAGCAGCGTAGGACTAGCGGGAGATGGAGGGGAGCTGTTTTTT. The variable domain in full, completed from reference TRBV9 and TRBJ2-2, reads DSGVTQTPKHLITATGQRVTLRCSPRSGDLSVYWYQQSLDQGLQFLIQYYNGEERAKGNILERFSAQQFPDLHSELNLSSLELGDSALYFCASSVGLAGDGGELFFGEGSRLTVL.

In this sample, this clonotype turned up many times. V is TRBV6-7 and J is TRBJ2-2, with 7 bases matching TRBD1. TRBV6-7 is classed as an ORF, of uncertain function. The J segment lost 6 bases and the V segment lost 4 bases, leaving 5 bases of the junction unmatched. The CDR3 loop spans 14 amino acids. CDR3 sequence (DNA): TGTGCCAGCAGTTCCCGACAGGGCCCCGGGGAGCTGTTTTTT. Its translation: CASSSRQGPGELFF.

This clonotype was counted many times. The chain recombines TRBV9 with TRBJ2-1; D gene uncertain. The CDR3 consists of 15 residues. V was cut by 1 base and J by 0 bases, with 8 bases left in between. Germline V gene sequence: CDR1 SGDLS, CDR2 YYNGEE. The CDR3 DNA reads as TGTGCCAGCAGCGTAACGACTGTCTCCTACAATGAGCAGTTCTTC. Translating gives CASSVTTVSYNEQFF.

This clonotype was seen ten or more times. The chain links TRBV9 to TRBJ2-3; no definite D call. V lost 2 bases and J lost 5, with 9 bases in between. The CDR3 spans 13 residues. The germline V gene encodes CDR1 SGDLS and CDR2 YYNGEE. CDR3 in DNA: TGTGCCAGCAGCGTGGCTAGAGAAGATACGCAGTATTTT. Its protein is CASSVAREDTQYF.